This T cell receptor (beta chain) was found in a study of radiation and T cells in renal cell carcinoma (TCRdb year 2020). Background on the whole study: The samples were drawn from a clinical trial, where primary renal cell carcinomas were treated with 15 Gy of stereotactic body radiation therapy and then removed by nephrectomy 4 weeks afterward. In the 40 to 55 samples combined, some 4,000,000 unique CDR3 nucleotide sequences were found, encoding about 3 million unique CDR3 amino acid sequences. A total of around 53 samples underwent TCR beta sequencing, made up of 25 or so tumors and some 27 peripheral blood samples. Summary of the overall study and its limitations: Dynamics of the blood repertoire were not tracked past 4 weeks after treatment. No pretreatment tumor biopsies were available, so the baseline intratumoral presence of clonotypes could not be determined. In blood, the top tumor clonotypes increased from baseline to 2 weeks after radiation and then shrank by 4 weeks, which suggests a temporary expansion of tumor-resident clones. With a single-armed trial design, the study had no way to address how radiation dose or scheduling affects the TCR repertoire.

Points on this clone: No antigen is known for it. Nothing much larger sits one base from this clone, and base qualities are not available.

This sample's time point label indicates: blood 2 weeks post-SBRT. Sample treatment or condition, as interpreted from the label and publication: 15 Gy SBRT to primary tumor, nephrectomy 4 weeks later. To follow tumor-enriched clonotypes, peripheral blood was collected serially from radiation-treated patients at baseline and again at 2 weeks and 4 weeks after SBRT. All patients had renal cell carcinoma with clear cell pathology. Genomic DNA for TCR sequencing was prepared using the QIAamp DNA Blood Mini Kit (Qiagen). The analyses included only samples that passed all quality control checks. Reading from cysteine to phenylalanine, the CDR3 counts 16 amino acids. Kept here is only the CDR3 DNA, which spans 48 bases and is read in frame from base 1. Per the germline V gene, SGHDN is the CDR1 and FVKESK is the CDR2. Relative to germline, V is 2 bases shorter and J is 0 bases shorter, with 12 bases between their ends.

TCR beta libraries were generated from genomic DNA with the immunoSEQ kit, following the manufacturer's recommendations. For library preparation, a first multiplex PCR was performed with proprietary primers, followed by a second PCR in which unique barcodes were added, and bead cleanups were performed after each round. Each sample batch included a kit-provided positive control reaction and a negative control reaction. The final libraries were assessed on an Agilent 4200 TapeStation D1000 ScreenTape, pooled by volume, and quantified by qPCR. An Illumina NextSeq500 fitted with a MidOutput 150-cycle cartridge performed the sequencing, running 156 Read1 cycles and 15 Index1 cycles with the kit's custom primers. The pooled library was loaded at around 0.93 pM with about 20% PhiX control spiked in. In the paper's pipeline: Vendor-processed data were analyzed in R, and a clonotype was defined as all T cells sharing the same CDR3 nucleotide sequence. For clone abundance analyses, frequencies were normalized to the 10,000 most abundant clones in each sample. Public T cell clones, which averaged fewer than five per sample, were removed prior to analysis. An abundance difference of at least 32-fold between compartments was the criterion for calling clonotypes tumor-enriched or baseline blood-enriched. A beta-binomial differential abundance model was used to identify clonotypes that were expanded or contracted between blood time points. Similarity between tumor and blood repertoires was quantified using the Baroni-Urbani and Buser coefficient, and groups were compared with two-tailed Wilcoxon tests in R. This immuneACCESS table, as held by TCRdb, lists in-frame sequences with V and J called but not all clones. Of the missing ones, under half trace to an unresolved V gene in checked studies; the others have no known cause. V, J and clone size were drawn from that table, and D and trimming were deduced from the DNA. This sample has 100,000 to 150,000 clones in its table, and 88% of those were observed once. The ten most abundant clones make up about 5.6% of the sample.

The chain employs TRBV14 and TRBJ2-3, with no confidently assigned D gene. The specimen was blood, collected from a patient whose treatment included radiotherapy and nephrectomy. The origin of this receptor is a woman in her seventies with renal cell carcinoma. The DNA sequence follows: TGTGCCAGCAGCCAACTCGCTCCTTCAAGCACAGATACGCAGTATTTT. This is translated as CASSQLAPSSTDTQYF.